Sequencing of this T cell receptor (beta chain) was carried out in a study of patients and donors after allogeneic stem cell transplantation. In germline, CDR1 is MNHNS, CDR2 SASEGT. V was shortened by 6 bases and J by 8 bases, with 17 bases between the two germline ends. The CDR3 runs to 14 residues. In TCRdb, the RT-PCR reads were re-called with MiXCR into one record per CDR3 protein. The sample contains roughly 230,000 distinct CDR3 sequences, less than 15% of which appear only once. This clonotype has more than one count but fewer than ten. This clonotype originated in a human donor who was either an allogeneic HSCT recipient or a stem cell or donor lymphocyte infusion donor (not recorded which). It is not recorded whose cells these are; they may come from a transplant donor. This rearrangement joins TRBV6-1 to TRBJ2-1, with D perhaps assigned TRBD1 or TRBD2 (5 bases each). The sequencing sample was made of blood, either unsorted or a sorted T cell fraction (not recorded which). As DNA, the CDR3 is TGTGCCAGCAGCCATGGGACCACCCGCGATGAGCAGTTCTTC. Its translation is CASSHGTTRDEQFF.